This T cell receptor beta chain stems from a study of lymphopenia after photon versus proton radiotherapy. Points from the study as a whole: Relative stability marked proton patients; photon patients lost diversity and naive cells. Better survival with proton therapy was suggested as possible, not demonstrated. After the lymphocyte nadir, photon-treated repertoires showed oligoclonal expansion, especially of CD8+ Temra cells.

Sequencing was performed with immunoSEQ multiplex PCR; in TCRdb, only in-frame clones are kept and a portion is missing. The table has 65,000 to 90,000 clones, less than 95% seen once; the top ten hold approximately 2.1%. V shed 2 bases, J shed 4 bases, and the junction held 5 bases outside the gene matches. The length of the CDR3 is 15 residues. Germline CDR1 and CDR2: PRHDT and FYEKMQ (reference sequence). Concerning this clone: Its antigen is currently unknown.

The sample consisted of peripheral blood, taken from a patient treated with photon-based radiotherapy. The chain joins TRBV13 to TRBJ2-3; 8 nucleotides match TRBD1. This receptor was obtained from a woman between 35 and 50 years old with cholangiocarcinoma. The CDR3 loop reads CASSLSRGRADTQYF. The CDR3 DNA reads TGTGCCAGCAGCTTATCCAGGGGGCGCGCAGATACGCAGTATTTT.